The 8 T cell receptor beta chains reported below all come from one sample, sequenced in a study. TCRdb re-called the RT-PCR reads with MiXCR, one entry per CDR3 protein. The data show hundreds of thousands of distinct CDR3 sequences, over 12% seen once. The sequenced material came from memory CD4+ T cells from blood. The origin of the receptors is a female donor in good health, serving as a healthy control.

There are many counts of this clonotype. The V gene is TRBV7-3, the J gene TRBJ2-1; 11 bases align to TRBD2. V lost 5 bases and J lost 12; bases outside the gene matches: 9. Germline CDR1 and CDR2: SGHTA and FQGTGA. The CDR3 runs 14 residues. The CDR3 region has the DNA TGTGCCAGCAGCCTTAGCGGGGGGGCTTCGGGGCAGTTCTTC. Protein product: CASSLSGGASGQFF.

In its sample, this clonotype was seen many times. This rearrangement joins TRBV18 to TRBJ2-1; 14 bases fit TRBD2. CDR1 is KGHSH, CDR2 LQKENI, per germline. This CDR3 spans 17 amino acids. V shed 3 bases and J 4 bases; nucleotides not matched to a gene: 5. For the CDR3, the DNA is TGTGCCAGCTCACCGACGGGACTAGCGGGGGCTTACAATGAGCAGTTCTTC. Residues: CASSPTGLAGAYNEQFF.

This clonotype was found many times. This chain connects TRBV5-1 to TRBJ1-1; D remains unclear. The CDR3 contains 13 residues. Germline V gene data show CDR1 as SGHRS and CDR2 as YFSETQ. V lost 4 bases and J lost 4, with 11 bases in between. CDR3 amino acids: CASSPQGSTEAFF. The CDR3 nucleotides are TGCGCCAGCAGCCCCCAAGGCAGCACTGAAGCTTTCTTT.

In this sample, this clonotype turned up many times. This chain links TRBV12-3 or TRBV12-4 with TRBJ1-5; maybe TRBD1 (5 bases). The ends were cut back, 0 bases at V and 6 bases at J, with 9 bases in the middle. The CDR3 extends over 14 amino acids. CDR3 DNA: TGTGCCAGCAGTTTAGCGGGGCCCAGTCAGCCCCAGCATTTT. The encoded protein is CASSLAGPSQPQHF.

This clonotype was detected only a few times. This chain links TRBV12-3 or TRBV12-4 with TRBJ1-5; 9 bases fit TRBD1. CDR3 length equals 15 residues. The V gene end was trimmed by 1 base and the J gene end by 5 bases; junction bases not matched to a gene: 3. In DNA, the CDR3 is TGTGCCAGCAGTTTAGGTAGGACAGGGGATCAGCCCCAGCATTTT. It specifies CASSLGRTGDQPQHF.

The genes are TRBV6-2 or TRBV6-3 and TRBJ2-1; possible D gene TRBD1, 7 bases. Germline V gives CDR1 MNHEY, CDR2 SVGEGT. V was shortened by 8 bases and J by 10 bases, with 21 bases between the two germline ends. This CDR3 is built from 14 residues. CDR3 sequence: CASGGKIRGAEQFF. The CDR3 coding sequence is TGTGCCAGCGGAGGCAAGATCAGGGGGGCCGAGCAGTTCTTC.

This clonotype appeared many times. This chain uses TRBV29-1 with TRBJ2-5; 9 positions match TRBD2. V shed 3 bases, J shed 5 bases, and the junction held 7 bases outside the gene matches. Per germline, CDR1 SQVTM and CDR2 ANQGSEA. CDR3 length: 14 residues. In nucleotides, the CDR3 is TGCAGCGTTGAGGGGACTAGCCGTTGGGAGACCCAGTACTTC. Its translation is CSVEGTSRWETQYF.

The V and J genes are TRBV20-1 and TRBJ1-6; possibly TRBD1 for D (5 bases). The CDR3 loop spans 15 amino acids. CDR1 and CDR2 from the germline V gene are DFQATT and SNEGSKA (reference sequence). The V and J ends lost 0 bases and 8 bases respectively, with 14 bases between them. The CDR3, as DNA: TGCAGTGCTAGAGATCAGGCCAAAGGGGATTCACCCCTCCACTTT. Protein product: CSARDQAKGDSPLHF.